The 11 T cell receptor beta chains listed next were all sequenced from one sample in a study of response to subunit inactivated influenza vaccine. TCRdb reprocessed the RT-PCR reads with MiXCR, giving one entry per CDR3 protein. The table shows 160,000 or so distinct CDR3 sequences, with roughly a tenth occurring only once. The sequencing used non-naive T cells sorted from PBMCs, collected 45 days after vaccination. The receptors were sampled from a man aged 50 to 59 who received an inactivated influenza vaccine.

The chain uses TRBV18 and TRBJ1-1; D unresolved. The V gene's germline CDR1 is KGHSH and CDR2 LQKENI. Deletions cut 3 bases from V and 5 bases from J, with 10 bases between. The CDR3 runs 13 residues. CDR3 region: CASSPSAPTEAFF. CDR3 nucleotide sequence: TGTGCCAGCTCACCCTCCGCCCCGACTGAAGCTTTCTTT.

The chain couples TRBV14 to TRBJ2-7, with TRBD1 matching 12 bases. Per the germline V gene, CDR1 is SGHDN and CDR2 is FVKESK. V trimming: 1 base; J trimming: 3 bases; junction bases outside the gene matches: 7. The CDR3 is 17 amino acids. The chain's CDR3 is CASSQAAGQGADYEQYF. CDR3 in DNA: TGTGCCAGCAGCCAAGCCGCGGGACAGGGGGCCGACTACGAGCAGTACTTC.

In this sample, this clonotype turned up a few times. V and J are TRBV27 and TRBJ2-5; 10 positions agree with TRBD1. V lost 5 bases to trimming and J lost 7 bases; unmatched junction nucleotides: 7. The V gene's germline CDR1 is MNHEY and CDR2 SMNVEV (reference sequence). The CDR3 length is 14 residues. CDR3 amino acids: CASSRRQGAGTQYF. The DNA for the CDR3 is TGTGCCAGCAGTCGTCGACAGGGGGCAGGGACCCAGTACTTC.

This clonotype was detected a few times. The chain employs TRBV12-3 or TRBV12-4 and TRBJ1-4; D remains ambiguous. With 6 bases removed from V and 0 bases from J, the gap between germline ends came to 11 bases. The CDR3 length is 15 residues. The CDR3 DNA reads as TGTGCCAGCAGCCGGACTCCTACAACTAATGAAAAACTGTTTTTT. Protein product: CASSRTPTTNEKLFF.

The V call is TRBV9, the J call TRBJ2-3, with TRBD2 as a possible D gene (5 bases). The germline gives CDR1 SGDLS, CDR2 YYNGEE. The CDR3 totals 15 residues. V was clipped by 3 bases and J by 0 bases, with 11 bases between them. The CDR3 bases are TGTGCCAGCAGCGGAGAGCGGACTAGCACAGATACGCAGTATTTT. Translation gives CASSGERTSTDTQYF.

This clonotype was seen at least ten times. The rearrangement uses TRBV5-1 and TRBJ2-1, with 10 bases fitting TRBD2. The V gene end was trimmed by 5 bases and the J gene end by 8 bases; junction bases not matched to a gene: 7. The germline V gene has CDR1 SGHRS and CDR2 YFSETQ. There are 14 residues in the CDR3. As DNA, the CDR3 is TGCGCCAGCAGGGCTAGCGGGAGTTTAGATGAGCAGTTCTTC. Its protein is CASRASGSLDEQFF.

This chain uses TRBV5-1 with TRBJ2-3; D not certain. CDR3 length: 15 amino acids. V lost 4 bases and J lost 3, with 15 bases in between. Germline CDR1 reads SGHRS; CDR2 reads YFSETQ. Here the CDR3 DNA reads TGCGCCAGCAGCCTTGGAGACACCACAACAGATACGCAGTATTTT. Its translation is CASSLGDTTTDTQYF.

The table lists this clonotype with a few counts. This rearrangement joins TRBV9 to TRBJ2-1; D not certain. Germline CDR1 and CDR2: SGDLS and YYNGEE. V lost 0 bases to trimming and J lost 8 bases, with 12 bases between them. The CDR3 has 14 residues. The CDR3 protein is CASSVETNIDEQFF. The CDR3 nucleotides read TGTGCCAGCAGCGTAGAAACTAACATAGATGAGCAGTTCTTC.

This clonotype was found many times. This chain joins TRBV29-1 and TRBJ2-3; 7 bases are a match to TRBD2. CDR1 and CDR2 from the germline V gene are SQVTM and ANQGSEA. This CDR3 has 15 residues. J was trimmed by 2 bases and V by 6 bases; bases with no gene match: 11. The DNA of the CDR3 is TGCAGCGTGAAGCCCGGGACTACAGACACAGATACGCAGTATTTT. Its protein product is CSVKPGTTDTDTQYF.

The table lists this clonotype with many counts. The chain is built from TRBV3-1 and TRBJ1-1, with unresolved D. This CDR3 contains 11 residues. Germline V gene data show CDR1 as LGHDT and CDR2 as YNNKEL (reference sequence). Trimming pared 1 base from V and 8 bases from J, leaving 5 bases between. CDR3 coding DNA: TGTGCCAGCAGCCAAGGAGGGGAAGCTTTCTTT. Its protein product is CASSQGGEAFF. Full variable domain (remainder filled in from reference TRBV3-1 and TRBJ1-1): DTAVSQTPKYLVTQMGNDKSIKCEQNLGHDTMYWYKQDSKKFLKIMFSYNNKELIINETVPNRFSPKSPDKAHLNLHINSLELGDSAVYFCASSQGGEAFFGQGTRLTVV.

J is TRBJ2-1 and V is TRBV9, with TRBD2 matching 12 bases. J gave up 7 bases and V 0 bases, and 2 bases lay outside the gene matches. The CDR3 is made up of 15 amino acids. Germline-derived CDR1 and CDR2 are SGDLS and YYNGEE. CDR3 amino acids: CASSVGLAGANEQFF. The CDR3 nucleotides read TGTGCCAGCAGCGTAGGACTAGCGGGGGCGAATGAGCAGTTCTTC.